A selection of T cell receptor beta chains follows, all from one sample in a study of blood T cell repertoires in COVID-19. The protocol was immunoSEQ multiplex PCR, while the TCRdb copy is restricted to in-frame clones and leaves out a portion. The table includes roughly 250,000 clones, around 86% detected once. The sequenced sample consisted of PBMCs or T cells enriched from blood (not recorded which). The receptors here all came from a woman in her forties with acute COVID-19. CDR3s include the opening cysteine and the closing phenylalanine or tryptophan. A D gene is named only where the DNA matches it firmly. Rows may omit the clone size; those that give it use once, few, many or a size class.

abundance,d_gene,v_gene,len,j_gene,CDR3nt,CDR3aa
.,TRBD2,TRBV7-2,16,TRBJ2-1,TGTGCCAGCAGCTTAGGGTCGGGACTAGCGTTTAATGAGCAGTTCTTC,CASSLGSGLAFNEQFF
.,TRBD1,TRBV18,13,TRBJ2-7,TGTGCCAGCTCATCCAGGGGGCTGAACGAGCAGTACTTC,CASSSRGLNEQYF
.,TRBD2,TRBV11-1,15,TRBJ2-3,TGTGCCAGCAGCTTAACACTAGCGGACACAGATACGCAGTATTTT,CASSLTLADTDTQYF
.,.,TRBV27,12,TRBJ1-1,TGTGCCAGCAGGCCGGACAATACTGAAGCTTTCTTT,CASRPDNTEAFF
.,.,TRBV24-1,16,TRBJ2-4,TGTGCCACCAGTGATTTTAGTTGCCCCCCCAAAAACATTCAGTACTTC,CATSDFSCPPKNIQYF
.,.,TRBV9,17,TRBJ2-1,TGTGCCAGCACCCAAAAGGGAGGCGGGACCGCCTACAATGAGCAGTTCTTC,CASTQKGGGTAYNEQFF
few,TRBD1,TRBV19,14,TRBJ1-2,TGTGCCAGTAGTACTCGATCACAGGGGTATGGCTACACCTTC,CASSTRSQGYGYTF
.,TRBD1,TRBV5-1,15,TRBJ2-1,TGCGCCAGCAGCTTATGGGACAGGGACTACAATGAGCAGTTCTTC,CASSLWDRDYNEQFF
once,TRBD1,TRBV18,15,TRBJ2-1,TGTGCCAGCTCACCTCCGGGACAGGGCTACAATGAGCAGTTCTTC,CASSPPGQGYNEQFF
.,TRBD1,TRBV2,14,TRBJ1-6,TGTGCCAGCAGTGTGGCAGGGGGGAATTCACCCCTCCACTTT,CASSVAGGNSPLHF
.,TRBD2,TRBV5-1,16,TRBJ2-3,TGCGCCAGCAGCACCATAAGCGGGAGTGGGACAGATACGCAGTATTTT,CASSTISGSGTDTQYF
.,TRBD1,TRBV9,16,TRBJ2-2,TGTGCCAGCAGCGCTGTGAGGGGGCCAAACACCGGGGAGCTGTTTTTT,CASSAVRGPNTGELFF
.,.,TRBV10-1,14,TRBJ2-7,TGCGCCAGCAGTGAGTCGACGGGGATTTACGAGCAGTACTTC,CASSESTGIYEQYF
.,TRBD1,TRBV7-3,16,TRBJ2-3,TGTGCCAGCAGCTCAAGGACAGGGGGCGCCGAAGATACGCAGTATTTT,CASSSRTGGAEDTQYF
few,.,TRBV5-1,10,TRBJ2-5,TGCGCCAGCAGTAAAAAGACCCAGTACTTC,CASSKKTQYF
.,.,TRBV12-2,15,TRBJ2-3,TGTGCAAGTCTCGGTCCGGGACTTTTTGAAGATACGCAGTATTTT,CASLGPGLFEDTQYF
once,.,TRBV5-1,12,TRBJ2-2,TGCGCCAGCAGCCGGAACACCGGGGAGCTGTTTTTT,CASSRNTGELFF
.,TRBD2,TRBV10-3,14,TRBJ2-1,TGTGCCGGTAGCGGGAGTATTGAGGTTGGTGAGCAGTTCTTC,CAGSGSIEVGEQFF
.,TRBD1,TRBV19,16,TRBJ1-5,TGTGCCAGTAGTATTCTCCCGGGACAGCGCAATCAGCCCCAGCATTTT,CASSILPGQRNQPQHF
.,.,TRBV29-1,12,TRBJ1-2,TGCAGCGTTTTACCAGGGGCGGTCGGCTACACCTTC,CSVLPGAVGYTF
.,.,TRBV7-2,15,TRBJ2-1,TGTGCCAGCAGCGGAATGGGGCTAGCGCGAAATGAGCAGTTCTTC,CASSGMGLARNEQFF
.,TRBD1,TRBV7-6,14,TRBJ1-5,TGTGCCAGCAGCCCCGGGACAGGGAATCAGCCCCAGCATTTT,CASSPGTGNQPQHF
.,.,TRBV6-5,15,TRBJ2-1,TGTGCCAGCAGAAGACTTTATGGAGACCACAATGAGCAGTTCTTC,CASRRLYGDHNEQFF
.,TRBD2,TRBV11-3,18,TRBJ2-3,TGTGCCAGCAGCCGACCCCCCATTAGCGGGAGTATGACAGATACGCAGTATTTT,CASSRPPISGSMTDTQYF
.,.,TRBV13,16,TRBJ2-5,TGTGCCAGCAGCTCCATCAACAGGGACCTTCAAGAGACCCAGTACTTC,CASSSINRDLQETQYF
.,TRBD1,TRBV6-5,15,TRBJ1-2,TGTGCCAGCAGTTACAAACGGACAGGCGGTTATGGCTACACCTTC,CASSYKRTGGYGYTF
.,.,TRBV2,13,TRBJ2-7,TGTGCCAGCAGTGGGACTGGCTTCGACGAGCAGTACTTC,CASSGTGFDEQYF
once,TRBD2,TRBV30,16,TRBJ2-1,TGTGCCTGGAGTGTCGCGGGACTAGCGGGAGTCAATGAGCAGTTCTTC,CAWSVAGLAGVNEQFF
once,.,TRBV21-1,16,TRBJ2-5,TGTGCCAGCACTTACCCAGGGGGCTGGGCGGGTGAGACCCAGTACTTC,CASTYPGGWAGETQYF
.,.,TRBV28,16,TRBJ1-4,TGTGCCAGCAGTTTATCCTCCAAGGGGGATGGGGAAAAACTGTTTTTT,CASSLSSKGDGEKLFF